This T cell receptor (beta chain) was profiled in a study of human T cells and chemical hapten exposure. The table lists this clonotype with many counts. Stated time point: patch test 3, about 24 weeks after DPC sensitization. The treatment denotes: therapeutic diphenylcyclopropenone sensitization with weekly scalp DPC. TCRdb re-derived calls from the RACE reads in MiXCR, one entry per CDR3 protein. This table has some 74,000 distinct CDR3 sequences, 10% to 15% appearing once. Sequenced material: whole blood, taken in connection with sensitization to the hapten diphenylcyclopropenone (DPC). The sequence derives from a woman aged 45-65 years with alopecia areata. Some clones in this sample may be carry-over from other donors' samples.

Written as DNA, the CDR3 is TGTGCCAGCAGTGAAGCGCGAGGGAGTCAGCCCCAGCATTTT. This sequence encodes CASSEARGSQPQHF. The chain recombines TRBV2 with TRBJ1-5; D is unresolved. V dropped 0 bases and J dropped 6 bases, with 9 bases sitting between them. Germline V gene data show CDR1 as SNHLY and CDR2 as FYNNEI. The CDR3 contains 14 residues.